This T cell receptor (beta chain) was found in a study of blood T cell repertoires in COVID-19. Study context: Samples came from the United States, Italy and Spain, spanning acute and convalescent COVID-19. From T cells, B-cell-depleted T cells, or PBMCs came the material, which was cDNA or gDNA.

The CDR3 covers 11 residues. V was pared by 7 bases and J by 8 bases, with 12 bases between. The germline gives CDR1 SQVTM, CDR2 ANQGSEA. As originally analysed: Reference gene primer amplification gave estimated nucleated cell counts. Sequenced by immunoSEQ multiplex PCR; TCRdb stores in-frame clones only, minus some. The DNA was the basis for D and trimming; V, J and clone size are from that table. The sample has around 140,000 clones, approximately 88% seen once; the top ten hold approximately 5%. The rearrangement links TRBV29-1 to TRBJ2-1, with D maybe TRBD2 (5 bases). Input material: peripheral blood. The receptor's source is a human donor in a cohort sampled during active COVID-19. CDR3 protein: CSAYEGDEQFF. The CDR3 DNA follows: TGCAGCGCCTATGAGGGAGATGAGCAGTTCTTC.